This T cell receptor beta chain was obtained from a study of T cell repertoires in cytomegalovirus infection. Looked up from germline, CDR1 is SEHNR and CDR2 is FQNEAQ (reference sequence). This CDR3 is built from 16 residues. V was pared by 0 bases and J by 10 bases, with 7 bases of the junction left unmatched. TCRdb redid the calling of the reads with MiXCR, one entry per CDR3 protein. The table shows some 46,000 distinct CDR3 sequences, with nearly 20% occurring only once. This clonotype has just a few counts. Its specificity is unknown. Sequenced material: CD8+ T cells from cultured PBMCs, taken from culture after CMV antigen stimulation. The V call is TRBV7-9, the J call TRBJ2-1; 12 bases fit TRBD2. This TCR was sampled from a human donor in good health (CMV status not recorded). Some clones in this sample may be carry-over from other donors' samples. The CDR3 region has the DNA TGTGCCAGCAGCTTAGCGCAGCCTAGCGGGGGGGCCGAGCAGTTCTTC. Translating it yields CASSLAQPSGGAEQFF.